This T cell receptor (beta chain) is drawn from a study of T cell responses to AZD1222 COVID-19 vaccine. General study points: Researchers took repertoire samples only after the peak T cell response had come.

Trimming pared 5 bases from V and 8 bases from J, leaving 13 bases between. The CDR3 consists of 13 residues. Germline V gives CDR1 SNHLY, CDR2 FYNNEI. The sample holds one count of this clone. Antigen specificity is unknown. Clones were sequenced by immunoSEQ multiplex PCR, and TCRdb holds only the in-frame ones, with some missing. The profile covers 150,000 to 200,000 clones, with 70% to 90% appearing a single time and about 4.5% taken by the ten largest. The sequencing here drew on peripheral blood, taken 28 days after the second AZD1222 dose. The receptor was derived from an adult who received the AZD1222 COVID-19 vaccine. This chain uses TRBV2 with TRBJ1-5; a possible D gene is TRBD1 (5 bases). For the CDR3, the DNA is TGTGCCAGCAGTATACCCGGGGGGGAGCCCCAGCATTTT. Protein sequence: CASSIPGGEPQHF.